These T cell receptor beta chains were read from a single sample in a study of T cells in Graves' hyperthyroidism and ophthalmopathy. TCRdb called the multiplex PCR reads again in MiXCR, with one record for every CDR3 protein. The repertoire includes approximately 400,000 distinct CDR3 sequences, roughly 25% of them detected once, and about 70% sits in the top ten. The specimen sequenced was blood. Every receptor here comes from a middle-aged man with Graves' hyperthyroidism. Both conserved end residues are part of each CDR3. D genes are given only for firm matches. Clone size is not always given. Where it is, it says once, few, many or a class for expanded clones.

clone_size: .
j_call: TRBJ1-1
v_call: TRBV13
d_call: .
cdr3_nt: TGTGCCAGCAGCGGGGGTGGGACTGAAGCTTTCTTT
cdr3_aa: CASSGGGTEAFF

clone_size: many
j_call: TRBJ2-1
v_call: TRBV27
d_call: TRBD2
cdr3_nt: TGTGCCAGCAGTTCGACTAGCGGGAGGCTGGGGGAGCAGTTCTTC
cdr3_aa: CASSSTSGRLGEQFF

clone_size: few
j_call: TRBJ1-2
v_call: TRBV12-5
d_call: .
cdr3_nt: TGTGCTAGTGGTACCTACTCCGGGGATGGCTACACCTTC
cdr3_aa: CASGTYSGDGYTF

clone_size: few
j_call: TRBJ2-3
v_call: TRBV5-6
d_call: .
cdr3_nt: TGTGCCAGCAGCTTGTTCGGGTATCACTATACTAGCACAGATACGCAGTATTTT
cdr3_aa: CASSLFGYHYTSTDTQYF

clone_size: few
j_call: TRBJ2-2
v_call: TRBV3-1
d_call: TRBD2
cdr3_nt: TGTGCCAGCAGCCATAGCGGGAGCGGGGAGCTGTTTTTT
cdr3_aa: CASSHSGSGELFF

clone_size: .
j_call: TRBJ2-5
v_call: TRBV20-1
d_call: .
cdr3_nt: TGCAGTGCTAGAGATCTTGGCGGCAGACGAGAGACCCAGTACTTC
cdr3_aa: CSARDLGGRRETQYF

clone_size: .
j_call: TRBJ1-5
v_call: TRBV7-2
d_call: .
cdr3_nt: TGTGCCAGCAGCGCCGACAGCTCTAGGAATCAGCCCCAGCATTTT
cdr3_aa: CASSADSSRNQPQHF

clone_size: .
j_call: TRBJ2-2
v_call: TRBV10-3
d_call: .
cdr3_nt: TGTGCCGTCGGACGGACCACGAACACCGGGGAGCTGTTTTTT
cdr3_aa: CAVGRTTNTGELFF

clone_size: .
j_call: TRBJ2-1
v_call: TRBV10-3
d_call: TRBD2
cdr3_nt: TGTGCCATCAGTGAGTCGGCGGGAGGTGATAATGAGCAGTTCTTC
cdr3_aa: CAISESAGGDNEQFF

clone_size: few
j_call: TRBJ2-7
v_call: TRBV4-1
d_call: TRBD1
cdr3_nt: TGCGCCAGCAGCCCTGGACAGGCTACCTACGAGCAGTACTTC
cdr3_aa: CASSPGQATYEQYF

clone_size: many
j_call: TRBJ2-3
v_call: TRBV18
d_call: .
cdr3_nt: TGTGCCAGCTCACCACGGTTGACAGACAGCACAGATACGCAGTATTTT
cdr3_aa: CASSPRLTDSTDTQYF

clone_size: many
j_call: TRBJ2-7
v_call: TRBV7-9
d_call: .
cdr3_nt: TGTGCCAGCAGTCGGTCAGACTCCTACGAGCAGTACTTC
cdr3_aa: CASSRSDSYEQYF

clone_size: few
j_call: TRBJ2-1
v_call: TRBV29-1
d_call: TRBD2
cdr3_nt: TGCAGCGCTGGACTAGCGGGACCCAATGAGCAGTTCTTC
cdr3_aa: CSAGLAGPNEQFF

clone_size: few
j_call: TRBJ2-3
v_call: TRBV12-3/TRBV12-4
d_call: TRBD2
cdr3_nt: TGTGCCAGCGGGGATCTAGCGGGAGCGGTAGATACGCAGTATTTT
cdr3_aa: CASGDLAGAVDTQYF

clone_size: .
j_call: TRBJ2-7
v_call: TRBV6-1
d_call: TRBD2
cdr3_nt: TGTGCCAGCAGTACTTCCAGGACTAGCGGAGGGCCCTACGAGCAGTACTTC
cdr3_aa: CASSTSRTSGGPYEQYF

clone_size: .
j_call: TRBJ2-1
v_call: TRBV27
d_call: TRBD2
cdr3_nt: TGTGCCAGCAGTTTATGGGGGGGAGCCAGCTACAATGAGCAGTTCTTC
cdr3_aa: CASSLWGGASYNEQFF

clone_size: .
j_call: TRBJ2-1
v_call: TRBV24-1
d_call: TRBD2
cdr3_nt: TGTGCCACCAGTGATTTGGTGACTAGCGGATACAATGAGCAGTTCTTC
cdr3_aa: CATSDLVTSGYNEQFF

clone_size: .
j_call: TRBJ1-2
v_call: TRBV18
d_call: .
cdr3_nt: TGTGCCAGCTCACCAGACCACTATGGCTACACCTTC
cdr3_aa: CASSPDHYGYTF

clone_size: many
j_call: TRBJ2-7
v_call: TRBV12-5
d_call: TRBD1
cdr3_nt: TGTGCTAGTGGTGCCCGGGACAGGGAGTACGAGCAGTACTTC
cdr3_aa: CASGARDREYEQYF

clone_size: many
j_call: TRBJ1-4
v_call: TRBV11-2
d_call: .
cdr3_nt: TGTGCCAGCAGCTTGGGACACGGAAATGAAAAACTGTTTTTT
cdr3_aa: CASSLGHGNEKLFF

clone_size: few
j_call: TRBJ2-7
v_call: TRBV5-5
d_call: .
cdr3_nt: TGTGCCAGCAGCTTGGCTTCGAGTTTCTACGAGCAGTACTTC
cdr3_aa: CASSLASSFYEQYF

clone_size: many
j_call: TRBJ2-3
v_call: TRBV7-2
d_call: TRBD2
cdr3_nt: TGTGCCAGCAGCTGGAAAAGGACTAGCGGGGAGACAGATACGCAGTATTTT
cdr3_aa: CASSWKRTSGETDTQYF

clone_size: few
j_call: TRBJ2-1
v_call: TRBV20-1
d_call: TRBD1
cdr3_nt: TGCAGTGCTAGCGACCCCTCGCAGGGGGTCTACAATGAGCAGTTCTTC
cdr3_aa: CSASDPSQGVYNEQFF

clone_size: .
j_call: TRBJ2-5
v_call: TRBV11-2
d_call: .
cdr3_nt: TGTGCCAGCAGCTTAGGTGGGGGTAGCGAGACCCAGTACTTC
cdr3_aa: CASSLGGGSETQYF

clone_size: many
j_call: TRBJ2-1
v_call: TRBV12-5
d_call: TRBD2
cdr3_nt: TGTGCTAGTGGTTCACAACCGGGACTAGGACGCGACAATGAGCAGTTCTTC
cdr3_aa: CASGSQPGLGRDNEQFF

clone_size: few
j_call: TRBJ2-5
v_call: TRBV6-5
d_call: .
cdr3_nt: TGTGCCAGCAGTTACTTAGCAGGATCTTCGTTAGAGACCCAGTACTTC
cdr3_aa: CASSYLAGSSLETQYF